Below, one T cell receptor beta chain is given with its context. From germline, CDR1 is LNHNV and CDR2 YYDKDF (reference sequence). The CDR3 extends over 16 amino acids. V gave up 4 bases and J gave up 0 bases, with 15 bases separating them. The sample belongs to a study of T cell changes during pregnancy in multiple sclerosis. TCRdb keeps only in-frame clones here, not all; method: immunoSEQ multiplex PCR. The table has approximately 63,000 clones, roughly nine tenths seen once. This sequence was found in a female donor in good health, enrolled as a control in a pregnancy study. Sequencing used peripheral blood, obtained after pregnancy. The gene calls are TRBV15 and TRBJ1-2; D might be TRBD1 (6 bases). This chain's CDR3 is CATSTGQSLANYGYTF. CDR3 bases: TGTGCCACCAGCACCGGACAGTCCTTAGCTAACTATGGCTACACCTTC.